This record looks at one TCR beta chain sequence and its context. This entry is derived from a study of blood T cell repertoires in COVID-19. On the study more broadly: From the United States, Italy and Spain came samples of acute and convalescent COVID-19. The analysed material was cDNA or gDNA that came from T cells, B-cell-depleted T cells, or PBMCs.

V dropped 0 bases and J dropped 0 bases, with 10 bases sitting between them. Looked up from germline, CDR1 is SGHKS and CDR2 is YYEKEE (reference sequence). The CDR3 covers 16 residues. Profiled with immunoSEQ multiplex PCR; TCRdb holds only in-frame clones, not every one. The sample contains approximately 300,000 clones, around 83% of which appear only once. The sample comprised peripheral blood. The receptor comes from a woman aged 45 to 65 with acute or convalescent COVID-19. The chain couples TRBV5-5 to TRBJ1-3; D is ambiguous. In nucleotides, the CDR3 is TGTGCCAGCAGCTTGGCATGGAGACCCTCTGGAAACACCATATATTTT. This codes for CASSLAWRPSGNTIYF. The complete variable domain, with remaining parts taken from reference TRBV5-5 and TRBJ1-3, reads DAGVTQSPTHLIKTRGQQVTLRCSPISGHKSVSWYQQVLGQGPQFIFQYYEKEERGRGNFPDRFSARQFPNYSSELNVNALLLGDSALYLCASSLAWRPSGNTIYFGEGSWLTVV.